A selection of T cell receptor beta chains follows, all from one sample in a study of Ad26.COV2.S vaccination and SARS-CoV-2 variants. TCRdb's copy holds only in-frame clones and misses some; the assay was immunoSEQ multiplex PCR. The top ten hold roughly 2% of the sample, which has 300,000 to 400,000 clones, around four fifths seen once. The specimen was peripheral blood, collected in a trial of Ad26.COV2.S vaccine versus placebo. Receptor source: a person between 18 and 65 years old who received the Ad26.COV2.S COVID-19 vaccine or a placebo. Both conserved end residues are part of each CDR3. The D gene is left open where the match is weak. Not all rows give a size; the values are once, few, many and, for expanded clones, a class.

j_call d_call v_call clone_size cdr3_aa cdr3_nt
TRBJ2-1 . TRBV5-4 . CASSPGPRGGEQFF TGTGCCAGCAGCCCGGGCCCCAGGGGGGGGGAGCAGTTCTTC
TRBJ1-2 TRBD1 TRBV11-2 . CASSSLGQGAYGYTF TGTGCCAGCAGCAGCCTGGGACAGGGGGCTTATGGCTACACCTTC
TRBJ1-1 TRBD1 TRBV6-5 . CASSWVVTGMNTEAFF TGTGCCAGCAGTTGGGTGGTGACAGGGATGAACACTGAAGCTTTCTTT
TRBJ1-6 . TRBV28 . CASSIRTAVSLHF TGTGCCAGCAGTATAAGGACCGCCGTTTCCCTCCACTTT
TRBJ1-1 . TRBV28 . CASSFKWTVNTEAFF TGTGCCAGCAGTTTTAAGTGGACGGTGAACACTGAAGCTTTCTTT
TRBJ1-4 . TRBV9 . CASSVSVATNEKLFF TGTGCCAGCAGCGTCTCAGTTGCAACTAATGAAAAACTGTTTTTT
TRBJ1-2 . TRBV6-2/TRBV6-3 once CASSPDLNYGYTF TGTGCCAGCAGCCCGGATCTGAACTATGGCTACACCTTC
TRBJ2-3 . TRBV7-9 . CASSPWTVTDTQYF TGTGCCAGCAGCCCTTGGACCGTCACAGATACGCAGTATTTT
TRBJ2-5 . TRBV29-1 once CSVEGPATVAQETQYF TGCAGCGTAGAAGGACCTGCGACAGTAGCTCAAGAGACCCAGTACTTC
TRBJ2-3 TRBD2 TRBV6-1 . CASSEITGGLAGSLIDTQYF TGTGCCAGCAGTGAAATTACGGGTGGACTAGCGGGGTCTCTAATTGACACGCAGTATTTT
TRBJ2-6 . TRBV28 . CASSMTGHVSGANVLTF TGTGCCAGCAGTATGACAGGACACGTTTCTGGGGCCAACGTCCTGACTTTC
TRBJ2-3 TRBD1 TRBV5-1 . CASSLEPGQSTDTQYF TGCGCCAGCAGCTTGGAGCCGGGACAGAGCACAGATACGCAGTATTTT
TRBJ2-1 TRBD2 TRBV5-6 . CASSLASGAVYNEQFF TGTGCCAGCAGCTTAGCTAGCGGGGCGGTCTACAATGAGCAGTTCTTC
TRBJ2-7 TRBD1 TRBV5-1 . CASSLGRDRDREQYF TGCGCCAGCAGCCTTGGACGTGACAGGGATCGAGAGCAGTACTTC
TRBJ1-1 . TRBV2 . CASTQLRQENTEAFF TGTGCCAGCACCCAACTGAGACAGGAGAACACTGAAGCTTTCTTT